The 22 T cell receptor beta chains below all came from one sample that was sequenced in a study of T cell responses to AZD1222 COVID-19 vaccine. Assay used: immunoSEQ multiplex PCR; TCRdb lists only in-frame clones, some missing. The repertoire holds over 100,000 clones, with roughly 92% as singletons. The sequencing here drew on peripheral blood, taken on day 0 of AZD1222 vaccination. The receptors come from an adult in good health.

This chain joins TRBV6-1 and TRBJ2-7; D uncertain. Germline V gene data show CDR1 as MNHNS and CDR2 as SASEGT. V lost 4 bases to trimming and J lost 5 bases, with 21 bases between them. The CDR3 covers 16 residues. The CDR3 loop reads CASSVGSGNVKHEQYF. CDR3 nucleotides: TGTGCCAGCAGTGTAGGGTCGGGCAATGTTAAGCACGAGCAGTACTTC.

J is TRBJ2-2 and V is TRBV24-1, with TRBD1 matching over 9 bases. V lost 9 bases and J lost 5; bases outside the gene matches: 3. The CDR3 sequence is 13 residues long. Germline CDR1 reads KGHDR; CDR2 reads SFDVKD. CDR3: CATSGQGTGELFF. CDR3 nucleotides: TGTGCCACCTCCGGACAGGGGACCGGGGAGCTGTTTTTT.

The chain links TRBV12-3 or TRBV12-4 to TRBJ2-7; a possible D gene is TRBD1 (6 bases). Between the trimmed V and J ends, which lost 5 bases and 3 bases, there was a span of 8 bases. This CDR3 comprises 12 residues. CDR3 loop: CASSTDSYEQYF. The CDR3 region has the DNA TGTGCCAGCAGTACGGACAGCTACGAGCAGTACTTC.

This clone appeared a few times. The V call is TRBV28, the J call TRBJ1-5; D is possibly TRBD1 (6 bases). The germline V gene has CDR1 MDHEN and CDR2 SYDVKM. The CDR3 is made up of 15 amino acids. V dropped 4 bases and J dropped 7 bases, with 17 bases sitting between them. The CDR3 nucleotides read TGTGCCAGCAGTTCCCACGGGGGGCTATGGCAGCCCCAGCATTTT. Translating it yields CASSSHGGLWQPQHF.

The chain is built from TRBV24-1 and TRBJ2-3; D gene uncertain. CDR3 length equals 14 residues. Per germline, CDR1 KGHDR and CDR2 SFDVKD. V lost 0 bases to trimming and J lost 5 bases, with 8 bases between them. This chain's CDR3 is CATSDLGRLDTQYF. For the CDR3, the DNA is TGTGCCACCAGTGATTTGGGACGGTTAGATACGCAGTATTTT.

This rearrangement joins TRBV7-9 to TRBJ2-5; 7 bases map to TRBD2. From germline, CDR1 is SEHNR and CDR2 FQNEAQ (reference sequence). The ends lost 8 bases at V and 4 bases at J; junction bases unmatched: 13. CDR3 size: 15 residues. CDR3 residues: CASAVGGPSGETQYF. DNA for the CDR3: TGTGCCAGCGCGGTGGGAGGGCCCTCGGGAGAGACCCAGTACTTC.

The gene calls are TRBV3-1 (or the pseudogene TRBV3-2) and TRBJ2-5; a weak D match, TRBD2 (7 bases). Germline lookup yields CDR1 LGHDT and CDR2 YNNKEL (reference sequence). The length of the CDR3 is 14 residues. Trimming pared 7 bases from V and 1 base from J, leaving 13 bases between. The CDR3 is CASKKGGGQETQYF. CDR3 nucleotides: TGTGCCAGCAAAAAAGGGGGGGGCCAAGAGACCCAGTACTTC.

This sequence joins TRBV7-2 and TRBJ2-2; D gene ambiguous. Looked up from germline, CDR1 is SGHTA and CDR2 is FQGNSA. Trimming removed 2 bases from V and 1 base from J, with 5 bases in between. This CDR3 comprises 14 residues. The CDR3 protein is CASSLIWNTGELFF. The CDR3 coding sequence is TGTGCCAGCAGCTTAATCTGGAACACCGGGGAGCTGTTTTTT.

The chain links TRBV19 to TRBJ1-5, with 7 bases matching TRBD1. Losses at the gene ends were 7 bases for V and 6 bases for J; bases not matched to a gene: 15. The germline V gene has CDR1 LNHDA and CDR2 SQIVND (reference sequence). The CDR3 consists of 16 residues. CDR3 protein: CASMLMGGGLGQPQHF. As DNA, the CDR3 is TGTGCCAGTATGTTAATGGGAGGGGGCTTAGGTCAGCCCCAGCATTTT.

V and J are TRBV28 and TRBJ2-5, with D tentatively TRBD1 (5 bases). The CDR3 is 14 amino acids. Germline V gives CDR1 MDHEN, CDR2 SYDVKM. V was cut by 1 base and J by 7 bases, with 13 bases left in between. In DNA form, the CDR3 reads TGTGCCAGCAGTTTATACGCAGGGTACGGGACCCAGTACTTC. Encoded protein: CASSLYAGYGTQYF.

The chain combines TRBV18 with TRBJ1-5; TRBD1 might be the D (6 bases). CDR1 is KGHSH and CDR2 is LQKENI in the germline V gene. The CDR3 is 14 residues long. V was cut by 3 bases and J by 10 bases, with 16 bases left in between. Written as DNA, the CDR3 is TGTGCCAGCTCACCGAGTCAGGAGGGGGGACCCCAGCATTTT. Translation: CASSPSQEGGPQHF.

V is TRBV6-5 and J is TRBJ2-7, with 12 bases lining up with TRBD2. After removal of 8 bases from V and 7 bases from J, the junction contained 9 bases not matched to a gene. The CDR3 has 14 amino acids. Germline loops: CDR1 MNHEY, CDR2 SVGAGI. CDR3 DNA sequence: TGTGCCAGCTCTAGCGGGAGGGCCATGGATGAGCAGTACTTC. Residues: CASSSGRAMDEQYF.

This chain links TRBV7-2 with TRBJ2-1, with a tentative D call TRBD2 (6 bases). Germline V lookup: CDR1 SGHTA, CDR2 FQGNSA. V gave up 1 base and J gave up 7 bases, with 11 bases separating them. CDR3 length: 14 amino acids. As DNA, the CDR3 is TGTGCCAGCAGCTTAGGCGGGACGAGTAATGAGCAGTTCTTC. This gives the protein CASSLGGTSNEQFF.

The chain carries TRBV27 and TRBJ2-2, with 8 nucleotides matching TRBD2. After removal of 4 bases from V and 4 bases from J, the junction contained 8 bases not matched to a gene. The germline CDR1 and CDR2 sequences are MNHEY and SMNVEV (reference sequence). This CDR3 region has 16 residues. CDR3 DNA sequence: TGTGCCAGCAGTTCGGCAGAACTAGCGGCCACCGGGGAGCTGTTTTTT. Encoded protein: CASSSAELAATGELFF.

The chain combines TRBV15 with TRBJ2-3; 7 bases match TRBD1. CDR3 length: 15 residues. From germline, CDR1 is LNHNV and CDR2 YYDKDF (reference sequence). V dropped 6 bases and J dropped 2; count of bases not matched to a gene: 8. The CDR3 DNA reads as TGTGCCACCAGAGACCAGGGGGTTCTCACAGATACGCAGTATTTT. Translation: CATRDQGVLTDTQYF.

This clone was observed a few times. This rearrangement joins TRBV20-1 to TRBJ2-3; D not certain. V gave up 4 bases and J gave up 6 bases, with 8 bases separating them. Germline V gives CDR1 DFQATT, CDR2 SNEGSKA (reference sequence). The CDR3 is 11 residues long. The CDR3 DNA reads TGCAGTGCTACTGTGGAGGATACGCAGTATTTT. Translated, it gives CSATVEDTQYF.

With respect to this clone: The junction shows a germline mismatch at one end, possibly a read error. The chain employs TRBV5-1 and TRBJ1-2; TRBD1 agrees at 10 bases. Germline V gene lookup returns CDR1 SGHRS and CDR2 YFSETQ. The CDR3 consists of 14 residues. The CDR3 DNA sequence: TGCGCCAGCAGCTTGGGCGGGACAGGGGCCCCTGTTTCCTTC. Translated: CASSLGGTGAPVSF.

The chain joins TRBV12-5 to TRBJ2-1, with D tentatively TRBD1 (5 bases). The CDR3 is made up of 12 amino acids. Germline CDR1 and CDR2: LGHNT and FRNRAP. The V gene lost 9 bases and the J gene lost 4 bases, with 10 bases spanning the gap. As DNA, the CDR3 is TGTGCTAGCATCCAGGGTTACAATGAGCAGTTCTTC. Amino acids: CASIQGYNEQFF.

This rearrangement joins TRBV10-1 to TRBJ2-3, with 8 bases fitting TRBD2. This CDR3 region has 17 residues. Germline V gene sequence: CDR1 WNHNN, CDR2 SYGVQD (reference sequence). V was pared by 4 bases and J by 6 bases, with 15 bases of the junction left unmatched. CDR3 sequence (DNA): TGCGCCAGCAGTGGTTCGACACTAGCGGCAGTTGGGGATACGCAGTATTTT. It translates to CASSGSTLAAVGDTQYF.

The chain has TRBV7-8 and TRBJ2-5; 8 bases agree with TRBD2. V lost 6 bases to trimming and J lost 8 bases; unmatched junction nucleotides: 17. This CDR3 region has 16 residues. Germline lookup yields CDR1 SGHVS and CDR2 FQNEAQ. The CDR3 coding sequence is TGTGCCAGCAGAGTAAAAGAAACTAGCGGTTTAGCTACCCAGTACTTC. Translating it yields CASRVKETSGLATQYF.

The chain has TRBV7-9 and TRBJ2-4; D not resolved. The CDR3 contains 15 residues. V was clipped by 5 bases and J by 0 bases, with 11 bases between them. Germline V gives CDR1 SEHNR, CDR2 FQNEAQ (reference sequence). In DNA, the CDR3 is TGTGCCAGCAGCGCTACAGCATCAGCCAAAAACATTCAGTACTTC. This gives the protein CASSATASAKNIQYF.

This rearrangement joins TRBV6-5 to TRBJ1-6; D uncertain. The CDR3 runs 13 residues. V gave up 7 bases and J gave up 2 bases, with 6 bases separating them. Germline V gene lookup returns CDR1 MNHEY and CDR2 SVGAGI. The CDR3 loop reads CASKVTYNSPLHF. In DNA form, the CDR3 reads TGTGCCAGCAAGGTGACCTATAATTCACCCCTCCACTTT.